The present TCR beta chain was sequenced within a study of blood T cell repertoires in COVID-19. For the study at large: The United States, Italy and Spain provided the acute and convalescent COVID-19 samples. Sources were T cells, B-cell-depleted T cells, or PBMCs; the material itself was cDNA or gDNA.

Authors' data handling: Scientists estimated how many nucleated cells there were by amplifying reference gene primers. Profiling relied on immunoSEQ multiplex PCR, and the TCRdb table lists in-frame clones only, not all of them. The DNA gave D and trimming, while V, J and clone size come from that table. The sample records 400,000 to 550,000 clones, roughly 87% being singletons. Allocation to cohorts depended on clinical history reported by the participants. The V gene end was trimmed by 6 bases and the J gene end by 5 bases; junction bases not matched to a gene: 7. The CDR3 loop spans 15 amino acids. The germline CDR1 and CDR2 sequences are MNHEY and SVGAGI.

The chain uses TRBV6-5 and TRBJ1-4; 9 nucleotides agree with TRBD1. The source of this sequence is a woman between 18 and 30 years old with acute COVID-19. The sample consisted of PBMCs or T cells enriched from blood (not recorded which). As DNA, the CDR3 is TGTGCCAGCAGGCTCGGGACAGGGAAGAATGAAAAACTGTTTTTT. It yields the protein CASRLGTGKNEKLFF.